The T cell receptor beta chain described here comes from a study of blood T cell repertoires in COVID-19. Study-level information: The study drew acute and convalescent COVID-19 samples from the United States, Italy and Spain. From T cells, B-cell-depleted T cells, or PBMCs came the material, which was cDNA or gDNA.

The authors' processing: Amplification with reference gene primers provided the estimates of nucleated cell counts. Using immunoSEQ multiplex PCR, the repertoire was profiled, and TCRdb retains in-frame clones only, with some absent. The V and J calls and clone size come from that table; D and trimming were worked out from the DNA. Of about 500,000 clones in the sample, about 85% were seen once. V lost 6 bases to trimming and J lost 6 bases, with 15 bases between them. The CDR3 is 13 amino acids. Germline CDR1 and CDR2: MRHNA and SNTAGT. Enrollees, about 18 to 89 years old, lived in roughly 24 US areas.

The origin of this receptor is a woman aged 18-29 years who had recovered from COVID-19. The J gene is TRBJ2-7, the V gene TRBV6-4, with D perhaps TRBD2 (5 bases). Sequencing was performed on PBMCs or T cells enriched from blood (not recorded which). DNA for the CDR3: TGTGCCAGCAGGGGGATCGGGGTCCTCGAGCAGTACTTC. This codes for CASRGIGVLEQYF.